This TCR beta chain was identified during a study of cytotoxic CD8 clonotypes in ibrutinib-treated CLL. Sequencing used immunoSEQ multiplex PCR; TCRdb keeps in-frame clones, though not all of them. The table has some 150,000 clones, 70% to 90% seen once; the top ten hold approximately 7.6%. V lost 1 base to trimming and J lost 3 bases; unmatched junction nucleotides: 4. CDR1 and CDR2 (germline): SGHTS, YDEGEE. This CDR3 spans 14 amino acids. The sample consisted of PBMCs, taken after 36 months of ibrutinib treatment. This sequence joins TRBV5-8 and TRBJ2-7; TRBD1 agrees at 7 bases. The source of this sequence is a human donor with chronic lymphocytic leukemia. This CDR3 reads CASSLPHRGYEQYF. CDR3 DNA sequence: TGTGCCAGCAGCTTGCCCCACAGGGGCTACGAGCAGTACTTC.